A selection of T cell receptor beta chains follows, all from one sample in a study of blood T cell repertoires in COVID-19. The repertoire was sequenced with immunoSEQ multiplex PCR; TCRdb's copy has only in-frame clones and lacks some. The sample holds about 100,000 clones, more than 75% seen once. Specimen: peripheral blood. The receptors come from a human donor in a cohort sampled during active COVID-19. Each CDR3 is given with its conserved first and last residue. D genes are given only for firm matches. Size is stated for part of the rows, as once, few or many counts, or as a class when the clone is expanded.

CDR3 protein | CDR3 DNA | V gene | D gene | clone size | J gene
CASSLRQMSTIYF | TGTGCCAGCAGTTTGAGGCAGATGAGTACCATATATTTT | TRBV28 | . | . | TRBJ1-3
CASSQDYRETEAFF | TGTGCCAGCAGCCAAGACTACAGGGAAACTGAAGCTTTCTTT | TRBV4-2 | . | few | TRBJ1-1
CASSSKAGAANEKLFF | TGTGCCAGCAGCTCGAAGGCGGGGGCGGCTAATGAAAAACTGTTTTTT | TRBV7-9 | . | . | TRBJ1-4
CASSPPGGSGEKLFF | TGTGCCAGCTCACCGCCGGGGGGGTCCGGTGAAAAACTGTTTTTT | TRBV18 | . | . | TRBJ1-4
CASSGAGRGTSYEQYF | TGTGCCAGCAGTGGAGCGGGACGGGGGACTAGCTACGAGCAGTACTTC | TRBV6-1 | TRBD2 | . | TRBJ2-7
CASSKAPGQGKVINQPQHF | TGTGCCAGCAGCAAAGCTCCGGGACAGGGGAAGGTAATCAATCAGCCCCAGCATTTT | TRBV21-1 | . | . | TRBJ1-5
CASSLIGFGQGTEAFF | TGCGCCAGCAGCCTAATCGGGTTTGGACAGGGGACTGAAGCTTTCTTT | TRBV5-1 | TRBD1 | . | TRBJ1-1
CASSLFPVSYNEQFF | TGTGCCAGTAGCCTCTTCCCGGTCTCCTACAATGAGCAGTTCTTC | TRBV19 | . | . | TRBJ2-1
CASSPAPGLPTNTGELFF | TGCGCCAGCAGCCCGGCTCCGGGACTACCTACGAACACCGGGGAGCTGTTTTTT | TRBV5-1 | TRBD2 | . | TRBJ2-2
CAWSRGQYEQYF | TGTGCCTGGAGTAGGGGACAGTACGAGCAGTACTTC | TRBV30 | TRBD1 | . | TRBJ2-7
CASRYWGPTTEKLFF | TGTGCCAGCAGGTATTGGGGCCCAACGACGGAAAAACTGTTTTTT | TRBV28 | . | . | TRBJ1-4
CAIQGSGRSSYNEQFF | TGTGCCATCCAGGGTAGCGGCCGAAGCTCCTACAATGAGCAGTTCTTC | TRBV10-3 | . | . | TRBJ2-1
CASSQDGRGRAEAFF | TGCGCCAGCAGCCAAGATGGCAGGGGGAGAGCTGAAGCTTTCTTT | TRBV4-1 | TRBD1 | . | TRBJ1-1
CASSLNQGSYEQYF | TGCGCCAGCAGCTTAAACCAGGGTTCCTACGAGCAGTACTTC | TRBV5-1 | . | . | TRBJ2-7
CASRDWEGYTEAFF | TGTGCCAGCAGGGACTGGGAGGGGTACACTGAAGCTTTCTTT | TRBV6-6 | . | . | TRBJ1-1
CASSLDRGNTIYF | TGTGCCAGCAGCTTGGACAGGGGAAACACCATATATTTT | TRBV7-2 | TRBD1 | . | TRBJ1-3
CASSPPPGGYNEQFF | TGTGCCAGCAGCCCCCCCCCAGGTGGCTACAATGAGCAGTTCTTC | TRBV9 | . | . | TRBJ2-1
CASSLDGGRSHNEQFF | TGTGCCAGCAGTCTAGACGGGGGGCGATCCCACAATGAGCAGTTCTTC | TRBV4-2 | . | once | TRBJ2-1
CASSRGRGEAFF | TGTGCCAGCAGCCGCGGGCGAGGGGAAGCTTTCTTT | TRBV3-1/TRBV3-2 | . | . | TRBJ1-1
CASSRSKGQLEKLFF | TGTGCCAGCTCTCGATCAAAAGGACAGTTAGAAAAACTGTTTTTT | TRBV18 | . | . | TRBJ1-4
CSVEPKIYNEQFF | TGCAGCGTTGAACCTAAGATCTACAATGAGCAGTTCTTC | TRBV29-1 | . | . | TRBJ2-1
CASSLVGTSEETQYF | TGTGCCAGCAGCTTGGTTGGGACTAGCGAAGAGACCCAGTACTTC | TRBV7-9 | TRBD2 | . | TRBJ2-5
CASSISVQETQYF | TGCGCCAGCAGTATCTCGGTACAAGAGACCCAGTACTTC | TRBV5-1 | . | . | TRBJ2-5
CASSLTRAGGYTF | TGTGCCAGCAGCTTGACCCGGGCGGGTGGCTACACCTTC | TRBV5-6 | . | . | TRBJ1-2
CASSRGTSGDTQYF | TGTGCCAGCAGCCGAGGGACTAGCGGAGATACGCAGTATTTT | TRBV7-3 | TRBD2 | . | TRBJ2-3
CSVGGTVGEKLFF | TGCAGCGTTGGCGGGACAGTTGGTGAAAAACTGTTTTTT | TRBV29-1 | TRBD1 | . | TRBJ1-4
CATSDLRARDSGFEYQETQYF | TGTGCCACCAGTGATTTAAGGGCCCGGGACTCAGGGTTTGAGTACCAAGAGACCCAGTACTTC | TRBV24-1 | . | . | TRBJ2-5
CAAGQGLRNQPQHF | TGTGCCGCCGGTCAGGGGCTTCGCAATCAGCCCCAGCATTTT | TRBV10-3 | . | . | TRBJ1-5
CASSYRDSNQPQHF | TGTGCCAGCAGTTACCGAGATAGCAATCAGCCCCAGCATTTT | TRBV6-6 | . | . | TRBJ1-5
CASSGPGRYEQFF | TGTGCCAGCAGCGGGCCAGGGAGGTATGAGCAGTTCTTC | TRBV9 | . | . | TRBJ2-1
CASSEWDRAYEQYF | TGTGCCAGCAGTGAATGGGACAGGGCCTACGAGCAGTACTTC | TRBV6-1 | TRBD1 | many | TRBJ2-7
CASSPGTSGSENNEQFF | TGTGCCAGTAGTCCCGGGACTAGCGGGAGTGAAAACAATGAGCAGTTCTTC | TRBV19 | TRBD2 | . | TRBJ2-1
CASSLEGPGGYTF | TGTGCCAGCAGTTTGGAGGGTCCTGGGGGCTACACCTTC | TRBV28 | . | . | TRBJ1-2
CASDPNRGYGYTF | TGTGCCAGCGACCCCAACAGGGGCTATGGCTACACCTTC | TRBV6-5 | TRBD1 | . | TRBJ1-2
CASSLSSLGGYTF | TGTGCCAGCAGTTTATCGTCCCTAGGTGGCTACACCTTC | TRBV28 | . | . | TRBJ1-2
CASSRRTGAYTGELFF | TGTGCCAGCAGCCGAAGGACAGGGGCTTACACCGGGGAGCTGTTTTTT | TRBV5-4 | TRBD1 | . | TRBJ2-2
CARDYRTDEAFF | TGTGCCAGAGACTACAGAACCGATGAAGCTTTCTTT | TRBV21-1 | . | . | TRBJ1-1
CASSRESKQQLFF | TGTGCCAGCAGCCGGGAGTCGAAACAGCAACTGTTTTTT | TRBV11-1 | . | . | TRBJ1-4
CASSSQGFNQPQHF | TGTGCCAGCAGTTCACAGGGGTTCAATCAGCCCCAGCATTTT | TRBV6-5 | TRBD1 | . | TRBJ1-5
CASSEEGQYNSPLHF | TGTGCCAGCAGTGAAGAGGGACAGTATAATTCACCCCTCCACTTT | TRBV6-1 | TRBD1 | . | TRBJ1-6
CASSFPRRDRSSYEQYF | TGTGCCAGCAGTTTTCCCAGGCGGGACAGGAGCTCCTACGAGCAGTACTTC | TRBV28 | TRBD1 | . | TRBJ2-7
CSVRTFQGETEAFF | TGCAGCGTCAGGACGTTCCAGGGGGAAACTGAAGCTTTCTTT | TRBV29-1 | TRBD1 | . | TRBJ1-1
CASSSGRRGYTF | TGTGCCAGTAGTAGCGGACGGAGGGGCTACACCTTC | TRBV19 | . | . | TRBJ1-2
CASSLTGGQVGYTF | TGTGCCAGCAGCTTGACCGGGGGGCAGGTTGGCTACACCTTC | TRBV5-5 | . | . | TRBJ1-2
CASSIPFRGEAFF | TGTGCCAGTAGTATACCCTTCAGGGGTGAAGCTTTCTTT | TRBV19 | . | . | TRBJ1-1